The present T cell receptor (beta chain) was sequenced within a study of beta chain features in type 1 diabetes. General study results and limits: People with Type 1 diabetes carried modestly yet significantly shorter TCRB CDR3s in all four CD4+ subsets.

Concerning this clone itself: Its antigen is unidentified.

Investigators reverse transcribed all isolated RNA, so they sequenced expressed TCRB transcripts. Some clones are missing from TCRdb's copy, which holds only in-frame ones; the method was immunoSEQ multiplex PCR. The repertoire holds 160,000 or so clones, with 7% to 9.5% as singletons. Trimming took 4 bases from V and 1 from J; bases not matched to a gene: 4. The CDR3 loop spans 15 amino acids. CDR1 and CDR2 from the germline V gene are SGHNT and YENEEA. The sequenced sample was central memory CD4+ T cells from blood. The rearrangement joins TRBV11-3 to TRBJ2-7; TRBD2 matches at 10 bases. This receptor was taken from a woman aged 25 to 39 with type 1 diabetes. CDR3: CASSSSTSGSYEQYF. In nucleotides, the CDR3 is TGTGCCAGCAGCTCGTCGACTAGCGGGTCCTACGAGCAGTACTTC. Looking up the rest from reference TRBV11-3 and TRBJ2-7 gives the full variable domain: EAGVVQSPRYKIIEKKQPVAFWCNPISGHNTLYWYLQNLGQGPELLIRYENEEAVDDSQLPKDRFSAERLKGVDSTLKIQPAELGDSAVYLCASSSSTSGSYEQYFGPGTRLTVT.